The rows below give T cell receptor beta chains drawn from one sample of a study of blood T cells in healthy people across ages. TCRdb itself ran the 5' RACE reads through MiXCR, one entry per CDR3 protein. This table holds more than 800,000 distinct CDR3 sequences, 25% to 30% found once. Source material: blood. The receptor source for this set is a woman older than 75 in good health. The CDR3 runs from the conserved cysteine through the conserved F or W. Fields, in order: clone size, D gene, J gene, V gene, CDR3 DNA, CDR3 protein. The D gene is left open where the match is weak. Clone size is shown for a subset of rows, as once, few, many or a class of expanded clone.

clone size: many; D gene: -; J gene: TRBJ2-4; V gene: TRBV4-3; CDR3 DNA: TGCGCCAGCAGCCAAGAAAGGATAGCCAAAAACATTCAGTACTTC; CDR3 protein: CASSQERIAKNIQYF
clone size: many; D gene: -; J gene: TRBJ2-3; V gene: TRBV9; CDR3 DNA: TGTGCCAGCAGCGTCGAACCGGGCACAGATACGCAGTATTTT; CDR3 protein: CASSVEPGTDTQYF
clone size: many; D gene: TRBD2; J gene: TRBJ2-7; V gene: TRBV5-1; CDR3 DNA: TGCGCCAGCAGCTTGGAGATAGCGGGGCGCGAGCAGTACTTC; CDR3 protein: CASSLEIAGREQYF
clone size: many; D gene: TRBD1; J gene: TRBJ2-7; V gene: TRBV5-6; CDR3 DNA: TGTGCCAGCAGCTCATCCTTACCGGGACAGGGGTTCTACGAGCAGTACTTC; CDR3 protein: CASSSSLPGQGFYEQYF
clone size: -; D gene: -; J gene: TRBJ1-4; V gene: TRBV4-3; CDR3 DNA: TGCGCCAGCAGCCAAGCGGGGCCAACTAATGAAAAACTGTTTTTT; CDR3 protein: CASSQAGPTNEKLFF
clone size: few; D gene: -; J gene: TRBJ1-1; V gene: TRBV7-9; CDR3 DNA: TGTGCCAGCAGCTTACAGCCGAACACTGAAGCTTTCTTT; CDR3 protein: CASSLQPNTEAFF
clone size: many; D gene: -; J gene: TRBJ2-3; V gene: TRBV11-2; CDR3 DNA: TGTGCCAGCAGTTCTAGGGGTCCTGGGAGTAGCACAGATACGCAGTATTTT; CDR3 protein: CASSSRGPGSSTDTQYF
clone size: many; D gene: -; J gene: TRBJ2-3; V gene: TRBV4-3; CDR3 DNA: TGCGCCAGCAGCCAGAGTAGGGCGGACGGAGATACGCAGTATTTT; CDR3 protein: CASSQSRADGDTQYF
clone size: many; D gene: -; J gene: TRBJ2-5; V gene: TRBV6-2/TRBV6-3; CDR3 DNA: TGTGCCAGCAGTTACCCTCGAATCAGCGGAGTACAAGAGACCCAGTACTTC; CDR3 protein: CASSYPRISGVQETQYF
clone size: many; D gene: TRBD2; J gene: TRBJ2-5; V gene: TRBV27; CDR3 DNA: TGTGCCAGCAGTGTAAAAAGGACTAGCAGAACCCAGTACTTC; CDR3 protein: CASSVKRTSRTQYF
clone size: many; D gene: TRBD2; J gene: TRBJ2-3; V gene: TRBV5-8; CDR3 DNA: TGTGCCAGCAGCTTCGGGCTAGCGGCTAGCACAGATACGCAGTATTTT; CDR3 protein: CASSFGLAASTDTQYF
clone size: few; D gene: -; J gene: TRBJ2-6; V gene: TRBV24-1; CDR3 DNA: TGTGCCACCAGTGATAATAGGGGCGCTGGGGCCAACGTCCTGACTTTC; CDR3 protein: CATSDNRGAGANVLTF
clone size: -; D gene: -; J gene: TRBJ1-1; V gene: TRBV4-1; CDR3 DNA: TGCGCCAGCAGCGCGGACGGAAGGGACGGGGACACTGAAGCTTTCTTT; CDR3 protein: CASSADGRDGDTEAFF
clone size: -; D gene: -; J gene: TRBJ1-1; V gene: TRBV5-1; CDR3 DNA: TGCGCCAGCAGCTTGACAGGGTTGGCTTTCTTT; CDR3 protein: CASSLTGLAFF
clone size: many; D gene: -; J gene: TRBJ1-5; V gene: TRBV27; CDR3 DNA: TGTGCCAGCAGTTTATCGGGGGGGATCAGCAATCAGCCCCAGCATTTT; CDR3 protein: CASSLSGGISNQPQHF
clone size: -; D gene: -; J gene: TRBJ1-5; V gene: TRBV3-1; CDR3 DNA: TGTGCCAGCAGCCAAGTACGCGACAGGTTAGCTAAAAGCAATCAGCCCCAGCATTTT; CDR3 protein: CASSQVRDRLAKSNQPQHF
clone size: -; D gene: -; J gene: TRBJ1-4; V gene: TRBV3-1; CDR3 DNA: TGTGCCAGCAGCCCGATAGGGGGGAAGGACAAACTGTTTTTT; CDR3 protein: CASSPIGGKDKLFF
clone size: -; D gene: TRBD2; J gene: TRBJ2-3; V gene: TRBV12-3/TRBV12-4; CDR3 DNA: TGTGCCAGCAGTGGGGGGACTAGCGGGGGGGAGGGAACAGATACGCAGTATTTT; CDR3 protein: CASSGGTSGGEGTDTQYF
clone size: many; D gene: -; J gene: TRBJ1-4; V gene: TRBV7-8; CDR3 DNA: TGTGCCAGCAGCTCCCGGTGGGGGGGCTTTGAAAAACTGTTTTTT; CDR3 protein: CASSSRWGGFEKLFF
clone size: many; D gene: -; J gene: TRBJ1-1; V gene: TRBV3-1; CDR3 DNA: TGTGCCAGCAGCCACCGACGGTCGAACACTGAAGCTTTCTTT; CDR3 protein: CASSHRRSNTEAFF
clone size: -; D gene: TRBD1; J gene: TRBJ1-1; V gene: TRBV5-6; CDR3 DNA: TGTGCCAGCAGCTTAACTAGACAGGGGGAAGCTTTCTTT; CDR3 protein: CASSLTRQGEAFF
clone size: -; D gene: TRBD2; J gene: TRBJ2-2; V gene: TRBV5-1; CDR3 DNA: TGCGCCAGCAGCGGACTAGCGGGGGGGACCGGGGAGCTGTTTTTT; CDR3 protein: CASSGLAGGTGELFF
clone size: -; D gene: -; J gene: TRBJ1-6; V gene: TRBV12-3/TRBV12-4; CDR3 DNA: TGTGCCAGCAGTTTTACAGGGAATAATTCACCCCTCCACTTT; CDR3 protein: CASSFTGNNSPLHF
clone size: many; D gene: TRBD1; J gene: TRBJ2-7; V gene: TRBV7-2; CDR3 DNA: TGTGCCAGCAGCTTCTTACAGGGGATGGGCTCCTACGAGCAGTACTTC; CDR3 protein: CASSFLQGMGSYEQYF
clone size: -; D gene: TRBD2; J gene: TRBJ2-5; V gene: TRBV7-2; CDR3 DNA: TGTGCCAGCAGCCCCGGACTAGCGGGAGGGTACGAGCGGTACTTC; CDR3 protein: CASSPGLAGGYERYF
clone size: -; D gene: -; J gene: TRBJ1-2; V gene: TRBV2; CDR3 DNA: TGTGCCAGCAGTGCCCGTACCGGGACTCCTTATGGCTACACCTTC; CDR3 protein: CASSARTGTPYGYTF
clone size: many; D gene: TRBD1; J gene: TRBJ2-1; V gene: TRBV7-2; CDR3 DNA: TGTGCCAGCAGCTCGAGGGGACAGGGCAATGAGCAGTTCTTC; CDR3 protein: CASSSRGQGNEQFF
clone size: -; D gene: TRBD1; J gene: TRBJ1-2; V gene: TRBV28; CDR3 DNA: TGTGCCAGCAGTTCTCAGGGGGCCCTGGCTAACTATGGCTACACCTTC; CDR3 protein: CASSSQGALANYGYTF
clone size: few; D gene: -; J gene: TRBJ2-2; V gene: TRBV4-2; CDR3 DNA: TGTGCCAGCAGCCAAGATCGTTTCACTAACACCGGGGAGCCGTTTTTT; CDR3 protein: CASSQDRFTNTGEPFF
clone size: many; D gene: -; J gene: TRBJ2-5; V gene: TRBV5-1; CDR3 DNA: TGCGCCAGCAGCTTGGCCGGGTTAGGAGACCAAGAGACCCAGTACTTC; CDR3 protein: CASSLAGLGDQETQYF
clone size: few; D gene: -; J gene: TRBJ2-1; V gene: TRBV7-2; CDR3 DNA: TGTGCCAGCAGCTTAGTACGGGGGGCAGGCTACAATGAGCAGTTCTTC; CDR3 protein: CASSLVRGAGYNEQFF
clone size: many; D gene: -; J gene: TRBJ2-3; V gene: TRBV12-3/TRBV12-4; CDR3 DNA: TGTGCCACCACAACGGCATTGACAGATACGCAGTATTTT; CDR3 protein: CATTTALTDTQYF
clone size: -; D gene: -; J gene: TRBJ1-1; V gene: TRBV18; CDR3 DNA: TGTGCCAGCCCCGAGCTCACAGGGTTCATGAACACTGAAGCTTTCTTT; CDR3 protein: CASPELTGFMNTEAFF
clone size: few; D gene: -; J gene: TRBJ2-3; V gene: TRBV20-1; CDR3 DNA: TGCAGTACTAACAGACACCTCGGAGCAGGAGATACGCAGTATTTT; CDR3 protein: CSTNRHLGAGDTQYF
clone size: many; D gene: -; J gene: TRBJ1-2; V gene: TRBV7-2; CDR3 DNA: TGTGCCAGCAGCTCTTCCGGGGTCTGGGGACGGGAGGGCTACACCTTC; CDR3 protein: CASSSSGVWGREGYTF
clone size: -; D gene: -; J gene: TRBJ2-6; V gene: TRBV2; CDR3 DNA: TGTGCCAGCAGATCGGACATTAGCCCTGGGGCCAACGTCCTGACTTTC; CDR3 protein: CASRSDISPGANVLTF
clone size: -; D gene: -; J gene: TRBJ2-1; V gene: TRBV7-9; CDR3 DNA: TGTGCCAGCAGCCTGACAGGCCCCAACTACAATGAGCAGTTCTTC; CDR3 protein: CASSLTGPNYNEQFF
clone size: few; D gene: -; J gene: TRBJ1-1; V gene: TRBV6-5; CDR3 DNA: TGTGCCAGCAGTTACGCGGGCGGCGGGGTGAACACTGAAGCTTTCTTT; CDR3 protein: CASSYAGGGVNTEAFF
clone size: few; D gene: -; J gene: TRBJ1-1; V gene: TRBV3-1; CDR3 DNA: TGTGCCAGCACCAAAGGTCTAAGGCCCATCCCGGGGAACACTGAAGCTTTCTTT; CDR3 protein: CASTKGLRPIPGNTEAFF
clone size: -; D gene: -; J gene: TRBJ1-2; V gene: TRBV9; CDR3 DNA: TGTGCCAGCAGGGACGACAGCTACTATGGCTACACCTTC; CDR3 protein: CASRDDSYYGYTF
clone size: many; D gene: -; J gene: TRBJ2-7; V gene: TRBV20-1; CDR3 DNA: TGCAGTGCTCGAATGAATATCGACGAGCAGTACTTC; CDR3 protein: CSARMNIDEQYF
clone size: few; D gene: -; J gene: TRBJ1-1; V gene: TRBV5-1; CDR3 DNA: TGCGCCAGCAGCTTGGTAGGGCCAACAGTGAACACTGAAGCTTTCTTT; CDR3 protein: CASSLVGPTVNTEAFF
clone size: few; D gene: -; J gene: TRBJ2-2; V gene: TRBV6-2/TRBV6-3; CDR3 DNA: TGTGCCAGCAGTCAGGGGCTGTACACCGGGGAGCTGTTTTTT; CDR3 protein: CASSQGLYTGELFF
clone size: few; D gene: TRBD2; J gene: TRBJ2-5; V gene: TRBV7-6; CDR3 DNA: TGTGCCAGCAGTAGGAGGACTAGTGTCGATGGGGGGGGGACCCAGTACTTC; CDR3 protein: CASSRRTSVDGGGTQYF
clone size: few; D gene: -; J gene: TRBJ2-3; V gene: TRBV24-1; CDR3 DNA: TGTGCCACCAGTGATCCCGGGCCTAGCGACACAGATACGCAGTATTTT; CDR3 protein: CATSDPGPSDTDTQYF